Listed below are T cell receptor beta chains from one sample, sequenced in a study of blood T cell repertoires in COVID-19. Measured with immunoSEQ multiplex PCR; TCRdb has only the in-frame clones, and not every one. The repertoire includes a few hundred thousand clones, around 80% of them detected once, and 15% sits in the top ten. Material for sequencing was PBMCs or T cells enriched from blood (not recorded which). Receptors originate from a man between 40 and 49 years old who had recovered from COVID-19. The CDR3 runs from the conserved cysteine through the conserved F or W.

v_call cdr3_aa
TRBV5-1 CASSRRGETYEQYF
TRBV28 CASSYASGHYEQYF
TRBV3-1/TRBV3-2 CASSPRTSSSYNEQFF
TRBV10-3 CAITGDADQPQHF
TRBV18 CASSPQRGQDGYTF
TRBV3-1/TRBV3-2 CASSRETSITGELFF
TRBV15 CATSRRQGSETQYF
TRBV7-3 CASSLSASLGQETQYF
TRBV12-3/TRBV12-4 CASTSTGRDEQFF
TRBV28 CASSFSGARNSPLHF
TRBV4-1 CASSHSPGQDSPLHF
TRBV7-2 CASSPRTGVTEAFF
TRBV5-6 CASSLRSWDRTGNTIYF
TRBV5-8 CASRRVDQPQHF
TRBV21-1 CASSPDLNYGYTF
TRBV7-3 CASSLDRAVGGYTF
TRBV5-1 CASSPDSWGQPQHF
TRBV3-1/TRBV3-2 CASSHQRGTYEQYF
TRBV28 CASSSPTSGSAYF
TRBV28 CASRLTGASNYGYTF
TRBV15 CATSMNFGQGRNEQYF
TRBV10-3 CAISGLTSGVWPGELFF
TRBV10-3 CAISDSRGNGQPQHF
TRBV12-5 CASGLVLVGGASAPQYF
TRBV5-8 CASSLPGVTWNEQFF
TRBV3-1/TRBV3-2 CASSQWQSNQPQHF
TRBV19 CASTVSWTVNTEAFF
TRBV9 CASSVGGWNEKLFF
TRBV5-1 CASSHGTPITDTQYF
TRBV11-3 CASSLGSRETQYF
TRBV27 CASSLYYGLGNIQYF
TRBV12-3/TRBV12-4 CASRRDSTYEQYF
TRBV7-9 CASSLYGDKSSGNTIYF
TRBV11-2 CASRGQGSNEQFF
TRBV30 CAWTRRGPNTEAFF
TRBV7-9 CASSLRGSLYNEQFF
TRBV18 CASSLTGAEAFF
TRBV30 CAWSVSDSGGKLFF
TRBV28 CASSPTTRTNTEAFF
TRBV19 CASSYPGSPLHF
TRBV5-1 CASSLVGGSYNEQFF
TRBV24-1 CATSDLSLGNEQFF
TRBV24-1 CATSDLAGEGTDTQYF
TRBV19 CASSPRGQVYSNQPQHF
TRBV4-1 CASSQEPGTGNTEAFF
TRBV28 CASNGGGALSLSGNTIYF
TRBV14 CASSQDLAGLGSSGTQYF
TRBV5-4 CASSLRGVSGNTIYF
TRBV3-1/TRBV3-2 CASSLTGGPGDTQYF
TRBV28 CASGMTGVDTQYF
TRBV29-1 CSVRDRAYEQYF
TRBV7-3 CASSPAGGPEAFF
TRBV29-1 CSDRAVYGYTF
TRBV21-1 CARFGRSAKNIQYF
TRBV19 CASSTVATNEKLFF